The 25 T cell receptor beta chains in this list originate from one sample, sequenced in a study of vaccination effects on CD4 cells after COVID-19 (dated by TCRdb to between 2020 and 2023). Their antigens remain unidentified. The protocol used for the library was the immunoSEQ multiplex PCR assay. What TCRdb holds here is the immuneACCESS table cut down to in-frame rearrangements. Part of the clones is not present; checked against another copy, under half of the missing clones reflect an unresolved V gene, and the others are unexplained. For this sample the table gives around 20,000 clones, of which approximately 70% were detected only once. Approximately 16% of the sample rests with the top ten. In the ViraFEST assay, PBMC were stimulated with viral peptide pools, and TCR sequencing was then used to find antigen-specific CD4+ T cell clonotypes based on their expansion. After about 9 days of culture, CD4+ T cells were isolated with the EasySep CD4+ T cell isolation kit.

The sequencing here drew on CD4+ T cells from PBMCs cultured with HCoV-229E spike peptides, taken before COVID-19 vaccination. The cell subset or site label, read with the paper, signifies: HCoV-229E spike overlapping peptide pool stimulation. The receptors derive from a human donor who received a COVID-19 vaccine.

The chain joins TRBV3-1 (or the pseudogene TRBV3-2) to TRBJ1-1, with D possibly TRBD1 on 6 matching bases. CDR3 length equals 13 residues. CDR1 and CDR2 from the germline V gene are LGHDT and YNNKEL (reference sequence). V gave up 5 bases and J gave up 11 bases, with 18 bases separating them. This CDR3 is CASSANLRGRAFF. CDR3 bases: TGTGCCAGCAGCGCCAATCTCAGGGGTCGGGCTTTCTTT.

The chain employs TRBV5-4 and TRBJ2-3; TRBD2 aligns across 7 bases. This CDR3 is 15 amino acids long. J gave up 8 bases and V 3 bases, and 12 bases lay outside the gene matches. Germline loops: CDR1 SGHNT, CDR2 YYREEE (reference sequence). CDR3 protein: CASSSGGGRAGTQYF. CDR3 bases: TGTGCCAGCAGCTCTGGTGGGGGGAGGGCCGGTACGCAGTATTTT.

The V gene is TRBV29-1, the J gene TRBJ2-7, with 7 positions matching TRBD2. Per germline, CDR1 SQVTM and CDR2 ANQGSEA. Trimming took 2 bases from V and 2 from J; bases not matched to a gene: 9. The CDR3 covers 15 residues. Here the CDR3 DNA reads TGCAGCGTTGAAATACGCGGGAGAGGGGCCTACGAGCAGTACTTC. It encodes CSVEIRGRGAYEQYF.

The chain has TRBV2 and TRBJ2-5, with D perhaps matching TRBD1 (5 bases). Trimming took off 3 bases at V and 5 bases at J, with 19 bases between the two ends. This CDR3 comprises 16 residues. Germline V lookup: CDR1 SNHLY, CDR2 FYNNEI. The DNA of the CDR3 is TGTGCCAGCAGTGAGTTTGGGTCTCAGGGCTGGGAGACCCAGTACTTC. It encodes CASSEFGSQGWETQYF.

The CDR3 DNA follows: TGTGCCAGTAGTATACAGGGAGGCAACTATGGCTACACCTTC. It translates to CASSIQGGNYGYTF. This chain connects TRBV19 to TRBJ1-2; perhaps TRBD1 as D (5 bases). CDR1 and CDR2 (germline): LNHDA, SQIVND (reference sequence). The CDR3 is 14 amino acids. V lost 2 bases and J lost 2, with 9 bases in between.

There are a few counts of this clone. J is TRBJ2-1 and V is TRBV3-1 (or the pseudogene TRBV3-2), with a weak D call TRBD1 (6 bases). The length of the CDR3 is 16 residues. V lost 4 bases to trimming and J lost 5 bases, with 18 bases between them. Germline V gene data show CDR1 as LGHDT and CDR2 as YNNKEL (reference sequence). The CDR3 DNA reads as TGTGCCAGCAGCCGCAGATTGACAGGCTGGGACAATGAGCAGTTCTTC. Translating it yields CASSRRLTGWDNEQFF.

CDR3 loop: CASSRASGVETQYF. DNA of the CDR3: TGTGCCAGCAGCCGGGCTAGCGGGGTTGAGACCCAGTACTTC. The chain has TRBV3-1 (or the pseudogene TRBV3-2) and TRBJ2-5; 9 nucleotides line up with TRBD2. V dropped 4 bases and J dropped 5; count of bases not matched to a gene: 5. Germline values: CDR1 LGHDT, CDR2 YNNKEL (reference sequence). The CDR3 has 14 residues.

The chain joins TRBV7-8 to TRBJ1-2; 8 nucleotides match TRBD1. V shed 3 bases, J shed 0 bases, and the junction held 6 bases outside the gene matches. The CDR3 has 16 amino acids. Looked up from germline, CDR1 is SGHVS and CDR2 is FQNEAQ. The CDR3 loop reads CASSFTGGIANYGYTF. The CDR3 coding sequence is TGTGCCAGCAGCTTTACAGGGGGGATAGCTAACTATGGCTACACCTTC.

This clone turned up a few times. The chain couples TRBV6-5 to TRBJ2-2; 8 bases fit TRBD1. Per germline, CDR1 MNHEY and CDR2 SVGAGI. This CDR3 contains 14 residues. V lost 5 bases and J lost 5; bases outside the gene matches: 4. DNA for the CDR3: TGTGCCAGCAGTCAGGACAGGGTGACCGGGGAGCTGTTTTTT. The encoded protein is CASSQDRVTGELFF.

This clone was detected only a few times. The V call is TRBV6-6, the J call TRBJ1-1, with D unclear. CDR3 size: 14 residues. Trimming removed 0 bases from V and 3 bases from J, with 8 bases in between. Germline CDR1 and CDR2: MNHNY and SVGAGI (reference sequence). The CDR3 nucleotides are TGTGCCAGCAGTTACTCCCGTGATTACACTGAAGCTTTCTTT. Translated: CASSYSRDYTEAFF.

The V gene is TRBV12-5, the J gene TRBJ2-1; 9 bases agree with TRBD1. Germline CDR1 reads LGHNT; CDR2 reads FRNRAP. The CDR3 extends over 13 amino acids. V lost 5 bases and J lost 9; bases outside the gene matches: 5. DNA for the CDR3: TGTGCTAGTGGTACAAACAGGGGGCTTGAGCAGTTCTTC. Encoded protein: CASGTNRGLEQFF. Variable domain in full (rest from reference TRBV12-5 and TRBJ2-1): DARVTQTPRHKVTEMGQEVTMRCQPILGHNTVFWYRQTMMQGLELLAYFRNRAPLDDSGMPKDRFSAEMPDATLATLKIQPSEPRDSAVYFCASGTNRGLEQFFGPGTRLTVL.

This clone was counted only a few times. The CDR3 DNA is TGTGCCAGCAGACGTTGGTTAAATGAGCAGTTCTTC. Translation: CASRRWLNEQFF. The rearrangement links TRBV12-3 or TRBV12-4 to TRBJ2-1; D ambiguous. The CDR3 sequence is 12 residues long. V gave up 6 bases and J gave up 7 bases, with 10 bases separating them.

This chain uses TRBV27 with TRBJ1-5; D is perhaps TRBD1 (5 bases). The CDR3 is 16 amino acids. V was trimmed by 2 bases and J by 2 bases, leaving 13 bases between them. Germline V CDR1 and CDR2: MNHEY, SMNVEV (reference sequence). For the CDR3, the DNA is TGTGCCAGCAGTTTACGCAGGGAAGGTCGCAATCAGCCCCAGCATTTT. The encoded protein is CASSLRREGRNQPQHF.

This sequence joins TRBV5-4 and TRBJ2-4, with 8 bases lining up with TRBD1. Trimming cost V 0 bases and J 4 bases; bases outside gene matches: 0. Germline assignment: CDR1 SGHNT and CDR2 YYREEE (reference sequence). The CDR3 spans 14 residues. CDR3: CASSLGQGKNIQYF. The CDR3, as DNA: TGTGCCAGCAGCTTGGGACAGGGGAAAAACATTCAGTACTTC.

This chain connects TRBV3-1 (or the pseudogene TRBV3-2) to TRBJ2-3, with 8 bases matching TRBD2. The CDR3 loop spans 18 amino acids. The J segment lost 4 bases and the V segment lost 1 base, leaving 13 bases of the junction unmatched. Germline CDR1 is LGHDT and CDR2 is YNNKEL (reference sequence). The CDR3: CASSQVFAGGRKPDTQYF. CDR3 nucleotides: TGTGCCAGCAGCCAAGTATTCGCGGGGGGACGAAAACCAGATACGCAGTATTTT.

The gene calls are TRBV19 and TRBJ1-4; D is undetermined. Trimming stripped 5 bases from V and 0 bases from J, with 7 bases between. The CDR3 length is 14 residues. CDR1 and CDR2 from the germline V gene are LNHDA and SQIVND (reference sequence). The CDR3 is CASSQQATNEKLFF. The CDR3 DNA reads TGTGCCAGTAGTCAGCAGGCAACTAATGAAAAACTGTTTTTT.

The V call is TRBV7-6, the J call TRBJ1-1; D is unclear. Looked up from germline, CDR1 is SGHVS and CDR2 is FNYEAQ. The CDR3 is 13 amino acids. With 2 bases removed from V and 1 base from J, the gap between germline ends came to 5 bases. The CDR3 is CASSLSGNTEAFF. The CDR3 DNA follows: TGTGCCAGCAGCTTAAGTGGGAACACTGAAGCTTTCTTT.

This sequence joins TRBV20-1 and TRBJ2-2, with unresolved D. CDR1 DFQATT and CDR2 SNEGSKA come from the germline V gene (reference sequence). This CDR3 spans 13 amino acids. V gave up 3 bases and J gave up 4 bases, with 9 bases separating them. The CDR3 sequence: CSASKVPTGELFF. The CDR3 DNA is TGCAGTGCTAGTAAAGTCCCCACCGGGGAGCTGTTTTTT.

This clone appeared a single time. The chain carries TRBV6-1 and TRBJ1-2; D gene ambiguous. Germline V lookup: CDR1 MNHNS, CDR2 SASEGT. The CDR3 runs 12 residues. The V end was cut by 3 bases, the J end by 4 bases, with 6 bases between. The CDR3 spells CASSESFYGYTF. CDR3 nucleotide sequence: TGTGCCAGCAGTGAGTCCTTCTATGGCTACACCTTC.

This chain connects TRBV6-6 to TRBJ1-2; TRBD1 matches at 8 bases. This CDR3 has 12 residues. Per the germline V gene, CDR1 is MNHNY and CDR2 is SVGAGI (reference sequence). V shed 5 bases, J shed 8 bases, and the junction held 4 bases outside the gene matches. Here the CDR3 DNA reads TGTGCCAGCAGTACTCGGGACAGGGGCTACACCTTC. It translates to CASSTRDRGYTF.

The chain links TRBV20-1 to TRBJ1-2; D is undetermined. The CDR3 is 13 amino acids. The ends were cut back, 3 bases at V and 3 bases at J, with 11 bases in the middle. Germline CDR1 and CDR2: DFQATT and SNEGSKA (reference sequence). CDR3 bases: TGCAGTGCTAGTCTTACATCAGACTATGGCTACACCTTC. Protein sequence: CSASLTSDYGYTF.

This clone appeared a few times. The chain uses TRBV5-1 and TRBJ2-7; D unresolved. Trimming stripped 10 bases from V and 0 bases from J, with 14 bases between. The CDR3 has 13 residues. CDR1 SGHRS and CDR2 YFSETQ come from the germline V gene. The CDR3 nucleotides read TGCGCCCTCCCCAGCCTATTCTCCTACGAGCAGTACTTC. It codes for CALPSLFSYEQYF.

The chain joins TRBV18 to TRBJ1-1; the D gene is possibly TRBD1 (6 bases). Per germline, CDR1 KGHSH and CDR2 LQKENI. V lost 3 bases, J lost 6 bases, and 14 bases lay in between. The CDR3 is 14 amino acids. The CDR3 region is CASSPTGIGAEAFF. CDR3 nucleotide sequence: TGTGCCAGCTCACCGACAGGTATCGGCGCTGAAGCTTTCTTT.

J is TRBJ2-2 and V is TRBV7-9; no clear D gene. In germline, CDR1 is SEHNR, CDR2 FQNEAQ (reference sequence). The CDR3 sequence is 12 residues long. V lost 6 bases and J lost 7, with 9 bases in between. The chain's CDR3 is CASSRRGGELFF. In DNA form, the CDR3 reads TGTGCCAGCAGTCGACGCGGCGGGGAGCTGTTTTTT.

This chain connects TRBV7-8 to TRBJ2-7; maybe TRBD2 (7 bases). Per germline, CDR1 SGHVS and CDR2 FQNEAQ. V was pared by 5 bases and J by 4 bases, with 15 bases between. CDR3 length: 14 amino acids. In DNA, the CDR3 is TGTGCCAGCAGCCGAGGGGGGGGCGCATACGAGCAGTACTTC. This gives the protein CASSRGGGAYEQYF.